These 27 T cell receptor beta chains share one sample of origin, sequenced in a study of neoadjuvant anti-PD-1 for oral cavity cancer. Here immunoSEQ multiplex PCR was the method, and the copy in TCRdb shows in-frame clones only, minus some. The table shows over 30,000 clones, with about 83% occurring only once. Here the sequenced sample was PBMCs, taken before nivolumab (anti-PD-1) treatment. The receptors were gathered from a person between 40 and 79 years old with oral cavity squamous cell carcinoma.

The J gene is TRBJ1-5, the V gene TRBV11-2, with a possible D match to TRBD1 (5 bases). V was clipped by 8 bases and J by 6 bases, with 20 bases between them. The CDR3 sequence is 15 residues long. CDR1 SGHAT and CDR2 FQNNGV come from the germline V gene. Here the CDR3 reads CASAAGKGKGQPQHF. In nucleotides, the CDR3 is TGTGCCAGCGCGGCTGGAAAGGGGAAGGGTCAGCCCCAGCATTTT.

This chain links TRBV11-2 with TRBJ2-2; D is perhaps TRBD1 (5 bases). Germline V gene data show CDR1 as SGHAT and CDR2 as FQNNGV. The CDR3 is made up of 16 amino acids. V was shortened by 0 bases and J by 5 bases, with 13 bases between the two germline ends. The CDR3 DNA is TGTGCCAGCAGCTTAGAATGGGGCAGGGTAACCGGGGAGCTGTTTTTT. It is translated as CASSLEWGRVTGELFF.

The chain couples TRBV7-9 to TRBJ1-5; D is unresolved. This CDR3 spans 15 amino acids. The germline V gene has CDR1 SEHNR and CDR2 FQNEAQ (reference sequence). The ends were cut back, 3 bases at V and 2 bases at J, with 11 bases in the middle. Here the CDR3 reads CASSFGTAGNQPQHF. The CDR3 DNA follows: TGTGCCAGCAGCTTCGGTACAGCCGGCAATCAGCCCCAGCATTTT.

This chain joins TRBV7-2 and TRBJ2-7, with TRBD1 matching 10 bases. The J segment lost 2 bases and the V segment lost 5 bases, leaving 6 bases of the junction unmatched. Germline V lookup: CDR1 SGHTA, CDR2 FQGNSA. CDR3 length: 15 amino acids. The CDR3 bases are TGTGCCAGCAGCCCTCGACAGGGGGCCCCCTACGAGCAGTACTTC. Amino acids: CASSPRQGAPYEQYF.

The chain joins TRBV4-3 to TRBJ2-1; D gene unclear. V was pared by 0 bases and J by 10 bases, with 13 bases between. The CDR3 has 14 residues. CDR1 LGHNA and CDR2 YSLEER come from the germline V gene. CDR3 sequence: CASSQDRGYFEQFF. CDR3 bases: TGCGCCAGCAGCCAAGATCGAGGCTACTTCGAGCAGTTCTTC.

This CDR3 is CASSLTGDILHTEAFF. The CDR3 DNA follows: TGTGCCAGCAGCTTAACAGGGGACATTCTTCACACTGAAGCTTTCTTT. This chain joins TRBV7-9 and TRBJ1-1; 7 bases match TRBD1. Looked up from germline, CDR1 is SEHNR and CDR2 is FQNEAQ (reference sequence). With V trimmed by 2 bases and J by 3 bases, 9 bases remained unmatched. CDR3 length: 16 residues.

The chain employs TRBV9 and TRBJ2-7; 8 nucleotides line up with TRBD1. J lost 6 bases, V lost 8 bases, and 13 bases had no gene match. The germline CDR1 and CDR2 sequences are SGDLS and YYNGEE. The CDR3 has 14 amino acids. DNA of the CDR3: TGTGCCAGGAGGGCGGACAGGGCCGATGGCGAGCAGTACTTC. This codes for CARRADRADGEQYF.

V usage is TRBV4-1 and J usage is TRBJ1-1; 9 positions match TRBD1. V was pared by 1 base and J by 3 bases, with 12 bases of the junction left unmatched. CDR3 length: 18 amino acids. Germline CDR1 and CDR2: MGHRA and YSYEKL. CDR3 sequence (DNA): TGCGCCAGCAGCCAAGTGGGACAGGGAGGCGCCCGGGACACTGAAGCTTTCTTT. It encodes CASSQVGQGGARDTEAFF.

The J gene is TRBJ1-5, the V gene TRBV19; 11 bases fit TRBD1. This CDR3 has 15 residues. Trimming at V came to 7 bases and at J to 6 bases, leaving 8 bases not matched to a gene. In germline, CDR1 is LNHDA, CDR2 SQIVND (reference sequence). In nucleotides, the CDR3 is TGTGCCAGTAATTCAGGACAGGGGGCAGGTCAGCCCCAGCATTTT. It specifies CASNSGQGAGQPQHF.

This clone was detected a few times. J is TRBJ2-7 and V is TRBV25-1; 8 bases agree with TRBD2. Germline trimming cut 6 bases from V and 0 bases from J; bases unmatched to any gene: 4. CDR1 is MGHDK, CDR2 SYGVNS, per germline. This CDR3 is 14 amino acids long. CDR3 sequence: CASSRGGSSYEQYF. CDR3 bases: TGTGCCAGCAGCCGGGGGGGGAGCTCCTACGAGCAGTACTTC.

V and J are TRBV10-3 and TRBJ1-1; D not certain. Trimming shortened V by 8 bases and J by 1 base, and 17 bases separated the two germline ends. In germline, CDR1 is ENHRY, CDR2 SYGVKD. The CDR3 runs to 15 residues. CDR3 nucleotide sequence: TGTGCCATCTCATCTCGTTCCGGGAAGAACACTGAAGCTTTCTTT. It is translated as CAISSRSGKNTEAFF.

In DNA form, the CDR3 reads TGTGCCAGCAGCTTGATAGGAACGGGGCGGTCTAACGAGCAGTACTTC. Its translation: CASSLIGTGRSNEQYF. The chain uses TRBV5-5 and TRBJ2-7; D assignment may be TRBD1 or TRBD2 (5 bases each). Germline V gives CDR1 SGHKS, CDR2 YYEKEE (reference sequence). This CDR3 spans 16 amino acids. V was pared by 1 base and J by 5 bases, with 19 bases between.

V and J are TRBV6-1 and TRBJ1-5; 7 bases are a match to TRBD1. V trimming: 4 bases; J trimming: 0 bases; junction bases outside the gene matches: 0. CDR3 length: 14 amino acids. Germline V lookup: CDR1 MNHNS, CDR2 SASEGT. In DNA form, the CDR3 reads TGTGCCAGCAGTGGACAGGGTAGCAATCAGCCCCAGCATTTT. It yields the protein CASSGQGSNQPQHF.

This chain links TRBV6-5 with TRBJ1-1; D is unresolved. The germline CDR1 and CDR2 sequences are MNHEY and SVGAGI. Between the trimmed V and J ends, which lost 0 bases and 7 bases, there was a span of 3 bases. This CDR3 comprises 11 residues. DNA of the CDR3: TGTGCCAGCAGTTACTCGGTTGAAGCTTTCTTT. This gives the protein CASSYSVEAFF.

This clone has only one observation. The CDR3 DNA is TGTGCCAGCAGCCCCCGGGGGGGAAGGGGCTACACCTTC. This encodes CASSPRGGRGYTF. This sequence joins TRBV6-5 and TRBJ1-2; D perhaps matches TRBD1 (5 bases). Between the trimmed V and J ends, which lost 6 bases and 8 bases, there was a span of 16 bases. CDR3 length: 13 amino acids. Germline assignment: CDR1 MNHEY and CDR2 SVGAGI.

In its sample, this clone was seen once. The rearrangement links TRBV6-5 to TRBJ2-6, with unresolved D. V was shortened by 5 bases and J by 0 bases, with 8 bases between the two germline ends. The CDR3 is 15 residues long. Germline CDR1 MNHEY, CDR2 SVGAGI. CDR3 loop: CASSRRSSGANVLTF. The CDR3 nucleotides are TGTGCCAGCAGTAGGCGAAGCTCTGGGGCCAACGTCCTGACTTTC.

The chain employs TRBV7-2 and TRBJ2-1; 10 bases agree with TRBD2. Trimming cost V 4 bases and J 4 bases; bases outside gene matches: 7. The CDR3 contains 16 residues. From germline, CDR1 is SGHTA and CDR2 FQGNSA. The CDR3 region has the DNA TGTGCCAGCAGCTCTCCGGGACTAGCGACTTACAATGAGCAGTTCTTC. It specifies CASSSPGLATYNEQFF.

The rearrangement joins TRBV19 to TRBJ1-2; 7 nucleotides match TRBD1. Looked up from germline, CDR1 is LNHDA and CDR2 is SQIVND (reference sequence). V trimming: 3 bases; J trimming: 4 bases; junction bases outside the gene matches: 8. CDR3 length: 15 amino acids. Here the CDR3 reads CASSIDRVWVYGYTF. CDR3 bases: TGTGCCAGTAGTATCGACAGGGTGTGGGTCTATGGCTACACCTTC.

The count of this clone is one. The chain uses TRBV7-9 and TRBJ1-2; D is unclear. The V gene lost 0 bases and the J gene lost 0 bases, with 5 bases spanning the gap. This CDR3 region has 14 residues. Germline V CDR1 and CDR2: SEHNR, FQNEAQ (reference sequence). The CDR3 protein is CASSLAVPNYGYTF. The CDR3 DNA sequence: TGTGCCAGCAGCTTAGCGGTCCCTAACTATGGCTACACCTTC.

V usage is TRBV5-4 and J usage is TRBJ1-1; TRBD1 agrees at 7 bases. V was clipped by 4 bases and J by 1 base; unmatched bases: 7. This CDR3 spans 15 amino acids. From germline, CDR1 is SGHNT and CDR2 YYREEE (reference sequence). The CDR3 is CASSPSTGRNTEAFF. The CDR3 DNA reads TGTGCCAGCAGCCCTTCGACAGGGAGGAACACTGAAGCTTTCTTT.

The chain recombines TRBV14 with TRBJ1-1; D is unresolved. Germline assignment: CDR1 SGHDN and CDR2 FVKESK. The ends were cut back, 3 bases at V and 11 bases at J, with 19 bases in the middle. There are 14 residues in the CDR3. The CDR3 DNA sequence: TGTGCCAGCAGCCAGCTGTACAGCTCAGATCAGGCTTTCTTT. It yields the protein CASSQLYSSDQAFF.

The chain links TRBV7-2 to TRBJ1-2; D gene uncertain. Germline V gene data show CDR1 as SGHTA and CDR2 as FQGNSA. V was cut by 1 base and J by 4 bases, with 7 bases left in between. CDR3 length equals 13 residues. The CDR3 region has the DNA TGTGCCAGCAGCTTAGAACAAATCTATGGCTACACCTTC. Translation: CASSLEQIYGYTF.

The V call is TRBV7-5, the J call TRBJ2-7; the listed D gene, TRBD2, was not tested against the DNA. TRBV7-5 is an annotated pseudogene. CDR3 length: 15 amino acids. The CDR3 loop is CARSPGLAGNNEQYF. The CDR3 DNA is TGTGCCAGAAGCCCAGGACTAGCGGGGAATAACGAGCAGTACTTC.

This chain links TRBV25-1 with TRBJ1-1, with D possibly matching TRBD1 (6 bases). The ends were cut back, 3 bases at V and 7 bases at J, with 18 bases in the middle. Germline-derived CDR1 and CDR2 are MGHDK and SYGVNS. CDR3 length: 15 amino acids. The CDR3 here is CASSDQGSGIYEAFF. DNA of the CDR3: TGTGCCAGCAGTGATCAGGGGTCGGGGATATATGAAGCTTTCTTT.

The CDR3 bases are TGCGCCAGCAGCTCTACAGGGTTAACCTACAATGAGCAGTTCTTC. This gives the protein CASSSTGLTYNEQFF. This chain joins TRBV5-1 and TRBJ2-1; perhaps TRBD1 as D (6 bases). Germline CDR1 is SGHRS and CDR2 is YFSETQ. The CDR3 covers 15 residues. Trimming pared 3 bases from V and 2 bases from J, leaving 12 bases between.

This chain uses TRBV5-1 with TRBJ1-1; D is uncertain. The CDR3 has 15 amino acids. Trimming left V 4 bases short and J 2 bases short, with 15 bases between. In germline, CDR1 is SGHRS, CDR2 YFSETQ. In nucleotides, the CDR3 is TGCGCCAGCAGCCCCATAGACATAGCCAACACTGAAGCTTTCTTT. Amino acid sequence: CASSPIDIANTEAFF.

The chain recombines TRBV4-2 with TRBJ1-1; D unresolved. V gave up 0 bases and J gave up 3 bases, with 11 bases separating them. CDR3 length: 15 residues. In germline, CDR1 is LGHNA, CDR2 YNFKEQ. The CDR3 here is CASSQDPGGDTEAFF. CDR3 nucleotides: TGTGCCAGCAGCCAAGATCCGGGAGGCGACACTGAAGCTTTCTTT.